A single T cell receptor beta chain is shown here with its context. The target antigen is unknown. This record comes from a study of post-analysis software for immune sequencing data. Whole-study context: The study covered relapsing-remitting, secondary progressive and progressive-relapsing courses of multiple sclerosis.

Presence of unique molecular identifiers characterized the TCR beta cDNA libraries. The yield from about 1 to 10 million T cells was around 500,000 cDNA molecules in total. TCRdb independently ran MiXCR on the PCR reads; one entry per CDR3 protein. Among about 770,000 distinct CDR3 sequences listed, just over 45% were seen once. Findings and limits, study-wide: Normalized Chao1 diversity was significantly reduced in patients versus controls. Samples from one preparation batch, clustered by F measure, grouped strongly together.

The sequencing input was blood. The TCR originated in a girl aged 10 to 17 with multiple sclerosis.

This chain's CDR3 is CASSQEAWNEQFF. CDR3 DNA: TGCGCCAGCAGCCAAGAAGCGTGGAATGAGCAGTTCTTC. V is TRBV4-1 and J is TRBJ2-1; D call uncertain. Germline V lookup: CDR1 MGHRA, CDR2 YSYEKL. Trimming shortened V by 0 bases and J by 7 bases, and 7 bases separated the two germline ends. The CDR3 has 13 amino acids.